The entry below describes one TCR beta chain. This entry belongs to a study of blood T cell repertoires in COVID-19. Study in general: From the United States, Italy and Spain came samples of acute and convalescent COVID-19.

How the authors handled the data: Nucleated cell counts were estimated from reference gene primer amplification. TCRdb's table, derived via immunoSEQ multiplex PCR, lists solely in-frame clones and lacks some. That table furnishes V, J and clone size, whereas the DNA furnished D and trimming. Of fewer than 200,000 clones in the sample, 79% were seen once. The source of this sequence is an older woman with COVID-19, enrolled during active disease. The sample taken for sequencing was peripheral blood.

The CDR3 loop is CASRATGGTAFF. In nucleotides, the CDR3 is TGTGCCAGCAGGGCGACAGGGGGAACAGCTTTCTTT. This chain uses TRBV6-5 with TRBJ1-1, with TRBD1 identical over 9 bases. The CDR3 loop spans 12 amino acids. The germline gives CDR1 MNHEY, CDR2 SVGAGI. V shed 6 bases, J shed 10 bases, and the junction held 6 bases outside the gene matches.